The 27 T cell receptor beta chains reported below all come from one sample, sequenced in a study of radiotherapy plus CTLA-4 blockade in lung cancer (dated by TCRdb to 2017 to 2018). Library preparation used the immunoSEQ multiplex PCR assay. TCRdb carries this immuneACCESS record with in-frame sequences only. Its versions omit some clonotypes, under half of them owing to an unresolved V gene in the studies checked, with the rest unexplained. The sample table records 55,000 to 75,000 clones; roughly 76% of these occur just once. Approximately 15% of the sample is taken by the ten largest. The specimen comprised peripheral blood, sampled from a patient treated with radiotherapy plus ipilimumab. The receptors shown here come from a human donor with non-small cell lung cancer whose response to radiotherapy plus ipilimumab could not be evaluated. Some clones in this sample may be carry-over from other donors' samples.

The V gene is TRBV28, the J gene TRBJ1-2, with TRBD1 matching 7 bases. This CDR3 comprises 14 residues. Trimming at V came to 6 bases and at J to 7 bases, leaving 11 bases not matched to a gene. CDR1 is MDHEN and CDR2 is SYDVKM in the germline V gene. The CDR3, as DNA: TGTGCCAGCAGGATGACAGGGACCCCAGCTGGCTACACCTTC. This sequence encodes CASRMTGTPAGYTF.

This sequence joins TRBV7-3 and TRBJ2-1; tentative D call: TRBD2 (6 bases). Per germline, CDR1 SGHTA and CDR2 FQGTGA. There are 14 residues in the CDR3. Between the trimmed V and J ends, which lost 3 bases and 7 bases, there was a span of 13 bases. The CDR3 sequence: CASSFPGGENEQFF. The CDR3 DNA reads as TGTGCCAGCAGCTTCCCAGGAGGGGAGAATGAGCAGTTCTTC.

The rearrangement uses TRBV5-1 and TRBJ2-3; tentative D call: TRBD2 (6 bases). Germline V lookup: CDR1 SGHRS, CDR2 YFSETQ. Trimming pared 0 bases from V and 3 bases from J, leaving 17 bases between. The CDR3 contains 17 residues. As DNA, the CDR3 is TGCGCCAGCAGCTTGGGCTCGGCGAGTGGGGGGACAGATACGCAGTATTTT. As protein: CASSLGSASGGTDTQYF.

The genes are TRBV6-6 and TRBJ2-7; perhaps TRBD1 as D (5 bases). The V gene lost 0 bases and the J gene lost 3 bases, with 6 bases spanning the gap. Germline CDR1 and CDR2: MNHNY and SVGAGI (reference sequence). CDR3 size: 13 residues. The CDR3 is CASSYSTGYEQYF. The CDR3, as DNA: TGTGCCAGCAGTTACTCAACAGGCTACGAGCAGTACTTC.

The chain links TRBV5-1 to TRBJ1-2; no clear D. The CDR3 is made up of 14 amino acids. Germline values: CDR1 SGHRS, CDR2 YFSETQ. Trimming cost V 0 bases and J 6 bases, with 12 bases left between them. The CDR3 nucleotides are TGCGCCAGCAGCTTGGCCCGCGACTACAATGGCTACACCTTC. This translates into CASSLARDYNGYTF.

The V gene is TRBV25-1, the J gene TRBJ1-4; D call uncertain. The CDR3 totals 13 residues. Looked up from germline, CDR1 is MGHDK and CDR2 is SYGVNS. V lost 4 bases and J lost 4, with 7 bases in between. CDR3 sequence (DNA): TGTGCCAGCAGTGGAGGGTATAATGAAAAACTGTTTTTT. It codes for CASSGGYNEKLFF.

This chain links TRBV10-2 with TRBJ2-5; TRBD2 aligns across 8 bases. The CDR3 covers 14 residues. The V and J ends lost 4 bases and 1 base, in that order; junction bases with no gene match: 2. Germline V CDR1 and CDR2: WSHSY, SAAADI. Here the CDR3 reads CASSGLAGQETQYF. The CDR3 nucleotides read TGCGCCAGCAGTGGGCTAGCGGGCCAAGAGACCCAGTACTTC.

The gene calls are TRBV5-1 and TRBJ2-1; TRBD1 matches at 8 bases. Germline V gene data show CDR1 as SGHRS and CDR2 as YFSETQ. The CDR3 extends over 16 amino acids. J gave up 2 bases and V 4 bases, and 8 bases lay outside the gene matches. CDR3 sequence reads: CASSHPPDRAYNEQFF. CDR3 in DNA: TGCGCCAGCAGCCACCCCCCGGACAGGGCCTACAATGAGCAGTTCTTC.

V usage is TRBV5-1 and J usage is TRBJ1-2, with D uncertain. V lost 0 bases and J 4 bases, leaving 10 bases between the germline ends. CDR3 length: 14 residues. The germline V gene encodes CDR1 SGHRS and CDR2 YFSETQ. The CDR3 DNA is TGCGCCAGCAGCTTGGAACAGCGGTTCTATGGCTACACCTTC. It translates to CASSLEQRFYGYTF.

CDR3 protein: CASSPTSGATYNEQFF. For the CDR3, the DNA is TGTGCCAGCAGCCCGACTAGCGGGGCCACCTACAATGAGCAGTTCTTC. The V gene is TRBV7-2, the J gene TRBJ2-1; TRBD2 matches at 11 bases. The V gene end was trimmed by 5 bases and the J gene end by 2 bases; junction bases not matched to a gene: 5. Germline CDR1 reads SGHTA; CDR2 reads FQGNSA. The CDR3 length is 16 residues.

The CDR3 bases are TGTGCCTGGGGCGGGGAAGCCTACGAGCAGTACTTC. It codes for CAWGGEAYEQYF. J is TRBJ2-7 and V is TRBV30, with a weak D call TRBD2 (6 bases). With 5 bases removed from V and 2 bases from J, the gap between germline ends came to 10 bases. Germline V CDR1 and CDR2: GTSNPN, SVGIG (reference sequence). The CDR3 runs to 12 residues.

The DNA for the CDR3 is TGTGCCAGCAGGGGGAGGGGCGTCGGGGACGAGCAGTACTTC. Translating gives CASRGRGVGDEQYF. The chain links TRBV4-2 to TRBJ2-7; the match to TRBD2 covers 7 bases. Germline V gives CDR1 LGHNA, CDR2 YNFKEQ. V lost 6 bases to trimming and J lost 5 bases; unmatched junction nucleotides: 10. This CDR3 spans 14 amino acids.

The rearrangement uses TRBV4-1 and TRBJ2-5; TRBD2 is a possible D gene (5 bases). The J call may be incorrect, as the DNA end agrees better with TRBJ2-7. Germline V CDR1 and CDR2: MGHRA, YSYEKL. CDR3 length equals 13 residues. The CDR3 bases are TGCGCCAGCAGCCAGGGAGTACTGTCCGAGCAGTACTTC. Protein: CASSQGVLSEQYF.

The rearrangement joins TRBV29-1 to TRBJ1-2, with 7 nucleotides matching TRBD1. The CDR3 covers 12 residues. The trim removed 6 bases at V and 4 bases at J, leaving 5 bases unmatched. In germline, CDR1 is SQVTM, CDR2 ANQGSEA. CDR3 nucleotide sequence: TGCAGCGTGCTGGACAGGCGCTATGGCTACACCTTC. It specifies CSVLDRRYGYTF.

The rearrangement uses TRBV27 and TRBJ2-3; perhaps TRBD1 as D (6 bases). The germline V and J ends were trimmed by 3 bases and 3 bases, with 25 bases remaining between them. Germline CDR1 MNHEY, CDR2 SMNVEV (reference sequence). This CDR3 has 19 residues. CDR3 sequence (DNA): TGTGCCAGCAGTTTCCGCACTCAAGTCCGGGACATCGGAACAGATACGCAGTATTTT. It yields the protein CASSFRTQVRDIGTDTQYF.

The chain combines TRBV29-1 with TRBJ2-5; 9 bases map to TRBD1. CDR3 length: 15 amino acids. CDR1 and CDR2 (germline): SQVTM, ANQGSEA. Trimming took 6 bases from V and 2 from J; bases not matched to a gene: 10. CDR3 DNA sequence: TGCAGCGTAACTACCGGGACAGGGACTCAAGAGACCCAGTACTTC. This sequence encodes CSVTTGTGTQETQYF.

The V and J genes are TRBV7-2 and TRBJ1-1; perhaps TRBD1 as D (6 bases). CDR3 length: 18 amino acids. CDR1 and CDR2 (germline): SGHTA, FQGNSA. V was shortened by 0 bases and J by 2 bases, with 19 bases between the two germline ends. The CDR3 region has the DNA TGTGCCAGCAGCTTAGCGGTGGGGGCCTCCTGGGGAAACACTGAAGCTTTCTTT. Translated: CASSLAVGASWGNTEAFF.

This clone was counted only a few times. The chain carries TRBV4-1 and TRBJ2-3, with D unclear. V dropped 0 bases and J dropped 11 bases, with 12 bases sitting between them. The germline V gene has CDR1 MGHRA and CDR2 YSYEKL. This CDR3 region has 13 residues. CDR3 nucleotides: TGCGCCAGCAGCCAAGAAGGAACGCCTAGGCAGTATTTT. Its protein is CASSQEGTPRQYF.

This chain uses TRBV7-2 with TRBJ2-1, with 10 bases aligning to TRBD1. Trimming cost V 7 bases and J 2 bases; bases outside gene matches: 5. The CDR3 is made up of 15 amino acids. Germline lookup yields CDR1 SGHTA and CDR2 FQGNSA. CDR3 in amino acids: CASTKDRGAYNEQFF. The CDR3 coding sequence is TGTGCCAGCACAAAGGACAGGGGGGCCTACAATGAGCAGTTCTTC. Full variable domain (remainder filled in from reference TRBV7-2 and TRBJ2-1): GAGVSQSPSNKVTEKGKDVELRCDPISGHTALYWYRQSLGQGLEFLIYFQGNSAPDKSGLPSDRFSAERTGGSVSTLTIQRTQQEDSAVYLCASTKDRGAYNEQFFGPGTRLTVL.

At least ten counts were recorded for this clone. The V and J genes are TRBV7-3 and TRBJ2-3; 10 bases agree with TRBD1. There are 14 residues in the CDR3. Per germline, CDR1 SGHTA and CDR2 FQGTGA. V was clipped by 5 bases and J by 9 bases; unmatched bases: 8. The CDR3 protein is CASSPGTGEVTQYF. CDR3 sequence (DNA): TGTGCCAGCAGCCCCGGGACAGGGGAAGTCACGCAGTATTTT. Together with reference TRBV7-3 and TRBJ2-3, the CDR3 gives the full variable domain: GAGVSQTPSNKVTEKGKYVELRCDPISGHTALYWYRQSLGQGPEFLIYFQGTGAADDSGLPNDRFFAVRPEGSVSTLKIQRTERGDSAVYLCASSPGTGEVTQYFGPGTRLTVL.

The rearrangement uses TRBV28 and TRBJ1-6; TRBD1 agrees at 7 bases. V lost 4 bases to trimming and J lost 7 bases; unmatched junction nucleotides: 4. The CDR3 sequence is 14 residues long. CDR1 MDHEN and CDR2 SYDVKM come from the germline V gene. CDR3 protein: CASSWDSRNSPLHF. The CDR3 region has the DNA TGTGCCAGCAGTTGGGACAGCAGAAATTCACCCCTCCACTTT.

This clone has just a few counts. The V and J genes are TRBV7-2 and TRBJ2-1, with D possibly TRBD2 on 5 matching bases. From germline, CDR1 is SGHTA and CDR2 FQGNSA. This CDR3 spans 14 amino acids. V was trimmed by 7 bases and J by 10 bases, leaving 20 bases between them. In DNA form, the CDR3 reads TGTGCCAGCAACCCACTAGTGGCCCTAGGGGAGCAGTTCTTC. Encoded protein: CASNPLVALGEQFF.

The chain links TRBV28 to TRBJ2-7; a possible D gene is TRBD2 (7 bases). The CDR3 consists of 14 residues. Germline V lookup: CDR1 MDHEN, CDR2 SYDVKM. Trimming removed 4 bases at V and 4 bases at J, with 14 bases between. The CDR3 is CASSSPGGRYEQYF. DNA for the CDR3: TGTGCCAGCAGTTCCCCGGGGGGCAGGTACGAGCAGTACTTC.

The chain recombines TRBV15 with TRBJ2-7; 10 bases line up with TRBD1. Germline-derived CDR1 and CDR2 are LNHNV and YYDKDF (reference sequence). CDR3 length: 14 amino acids. The ends lost 4 bases at V and 3 bases at J; junction bases unmatched: 3. The CDR3, as DNA: TGTGCCACCAGCATTCGGACAGGGGGCTACGAGCAGTACTTC. Translated: CATSIRTGGYEQYF.

The chain employs TRBV28 and TRBJ1-5; D might be TRBD1 (5 bases). Trimming left V 2 bases short and J 7 bases short, with 18 bases between. Germline V CDR1 and CDR2: MDHEN, SYDVKM. CDR3 length: 16 residues. DNA for the CDR3: TGTGCCAGCAGTTTAGGGGGGGGTCACAACTTACAGCCCCAGCATTTT. Amino acids: CASSLGGGHNLQPQHF.

The J gene is TRBJ1-1, the V gene TRBV4-1; TRBD1 matches 7 bases. This CDR3 is built from 15 residues. Germline CDR1 and CDR2: MGHRA and YSYEKL. The J segment lost 5 bases and the V segment lost 3 bases, leaving 9 bases of the junction unmatched. In DNA form, the CDR3 reads TGCGCCAGCAGCCAGCACCACAGGGGTGGGACTGAAGCTTTCTTT. Amino acid sequence: CASSQHHRGGTEAFF.

This clone showed up just a few times. The chain links TRBV15 to TRBJ1-5, with D perhaps matching TRBD1 (5 bases). The CDR3 has 18 residues. V was clipped by 0 bases and J by 6 bases, with 21 bases between them. Germline loops: CDR1 LNHNV, CDR2 YYDKDF (reference sequence). CDR3 nucleotides: TGTGCCACCAGCAGAGATCAGAGGCGAACAGGAGGGGTTCAGCCCCAGCATTTT. This gives the protein CATSRDQRRTGGVQPQHF.